This T cell receptor beta chain was obtained from a study of cytomegalovirus exposure and HLA in healthy donors. Notes on the study in general: Among the CMV-associated chains, three were confirmed in vitro as specific for CMV antigens. A later analysis linked a missense variant in DCLRE1C to the trimming of TCR beta V and J genes.

Comments on this clone: Its antigen is undetermined.

PCR primers comprised 60 Vbeta and 13 Jbeta primers. Measured with immunoSEQ multiplex PCR; TCRdb has only the in-frame clones, and not every one. Of around 100,000 clones in the sample, roughly 68% are singletons; the top ten hold 2.2%. Per the germline V gene, CDR1 is SNHLY and CDR2 is FYNNEI. The CDR3 is 12 residues long. V lost 7 bases, J lost 1 base, and 6 bases lay in between. The chain is built from TRBV2 and TRBJ2-3, with no clear D. The sequenced material came from PBMCs. The sequence was collected from a woman aged 30 to 39 in good health and CMV-seronegative. The CDR3 loop is CASTFGTDTQYF. The CDR3 region has the DNA TGTGCCAGCACCTTCGGCACAGATACGCAGTATTTT.